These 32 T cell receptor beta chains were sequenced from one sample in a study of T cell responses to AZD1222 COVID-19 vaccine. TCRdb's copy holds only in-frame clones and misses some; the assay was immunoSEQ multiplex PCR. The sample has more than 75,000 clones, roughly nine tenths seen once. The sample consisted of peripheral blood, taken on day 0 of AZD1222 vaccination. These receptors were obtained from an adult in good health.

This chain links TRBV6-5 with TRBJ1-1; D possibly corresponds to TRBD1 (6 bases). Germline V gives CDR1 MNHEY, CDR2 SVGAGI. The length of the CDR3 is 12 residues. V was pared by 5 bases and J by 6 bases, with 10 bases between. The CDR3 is CASSHRQAEAFF. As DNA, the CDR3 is TGTGCCAGCAGTCATAGACAGGCTGAAGCTTTCTTT.

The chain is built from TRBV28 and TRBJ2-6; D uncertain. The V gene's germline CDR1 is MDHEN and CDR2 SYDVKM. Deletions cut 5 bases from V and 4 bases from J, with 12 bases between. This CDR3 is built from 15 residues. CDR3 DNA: TGTGCCAGCAGTACCAGGTTGAGGGGGGCCAACGTCCTGACTTTC. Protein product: CASSTRLRGANVLTF.

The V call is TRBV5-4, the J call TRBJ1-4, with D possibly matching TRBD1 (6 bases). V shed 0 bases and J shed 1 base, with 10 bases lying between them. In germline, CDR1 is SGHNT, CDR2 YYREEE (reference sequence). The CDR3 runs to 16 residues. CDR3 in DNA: TGTGCCAGCAGCTTGGGACGGGGACAAACTAATGAAAAACTGTTTTTT. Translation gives CASSLGRGQTNEKLFF.

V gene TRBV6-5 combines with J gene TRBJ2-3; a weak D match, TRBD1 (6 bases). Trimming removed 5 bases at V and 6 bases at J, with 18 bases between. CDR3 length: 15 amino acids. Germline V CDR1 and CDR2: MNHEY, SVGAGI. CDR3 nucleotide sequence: TGTGCCAGCAGTCTACGAGGCCAGGGGCCGGATACGCAGTATTTT. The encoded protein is CASSLRGQGPDTQYF.

The CDR3 loop is CASSLAVTEAFF. The CDR3 DNA reads as TGTGCCAGCAGCTTAGCTGTCACTGAAGCTTTCTTT. V is TRBV7-9 and J is TRBJ1-1; D unresolved. The germline V gene has CDR1 SEHNR and CDR2 FQNEAQ (reference sequence). V shed 0 bases and J shed 4 bases, with 3 bases lying between them. The CDR3 totals 12 residues.

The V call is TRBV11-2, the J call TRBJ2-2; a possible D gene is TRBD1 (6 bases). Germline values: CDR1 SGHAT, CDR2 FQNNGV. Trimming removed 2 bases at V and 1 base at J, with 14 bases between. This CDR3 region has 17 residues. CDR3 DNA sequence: TGTGCCAGCAGCTTATCACTCGCACAGGGGAACACCGGGGAGCTGTTTTTT. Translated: CASSLSLAQGNTGELFF.

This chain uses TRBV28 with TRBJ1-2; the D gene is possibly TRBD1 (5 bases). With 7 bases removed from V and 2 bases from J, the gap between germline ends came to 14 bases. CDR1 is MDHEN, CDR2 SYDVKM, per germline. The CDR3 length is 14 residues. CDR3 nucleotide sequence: TGTGCCAGCAAACTGGGGCTTCGGAACTATGGCTACACCTTC. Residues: CASKLGLRNYGYTF.

CDR3 residues: CASSLDRPPSYEQYF. The CDR3 nucleotides are TGTGCCAGCAGCCTAGACAGGCCCCCCTCCTACGAGCAGTACTTC. The rearrangement links TRBV7-3 to TRBJ2-7, with a weak D call TRBD1 (6 bases). Germline CDR1 is SGHTA and CDR2 is FQGTGA. V gave up 5 bases and J gave up 0 bases, with 14 bases separating them. This CDR3 spans 15 amino acids.

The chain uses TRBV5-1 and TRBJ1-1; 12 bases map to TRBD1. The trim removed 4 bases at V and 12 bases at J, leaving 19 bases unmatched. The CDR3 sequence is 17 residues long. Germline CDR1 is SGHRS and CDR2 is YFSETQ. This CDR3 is CASSGTGGAFPSSPPFF. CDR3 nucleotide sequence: TGCGCCAGCAGCGGGACAGGGGGCGCGTTTCCTTCCTCCCCCCCTTTCTTT.

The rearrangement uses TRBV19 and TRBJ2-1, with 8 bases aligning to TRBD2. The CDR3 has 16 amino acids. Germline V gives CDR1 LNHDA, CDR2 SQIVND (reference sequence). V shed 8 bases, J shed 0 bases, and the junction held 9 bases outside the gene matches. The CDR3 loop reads CASSSPAGVSYNEQFF. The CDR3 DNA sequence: TGTGCCAGTTCGTCTCCAGCGGGAGTCTCCTACAATGAGCAGTTCTTC.

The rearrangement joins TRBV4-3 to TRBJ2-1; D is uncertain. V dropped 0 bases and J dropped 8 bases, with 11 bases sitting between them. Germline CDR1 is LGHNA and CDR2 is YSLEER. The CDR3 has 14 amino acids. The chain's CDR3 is CASSQDEQIHEQFF. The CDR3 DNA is TGCGCCAGCAGCCAAGACGAACAGATACATGAGCAGTTCTTC.

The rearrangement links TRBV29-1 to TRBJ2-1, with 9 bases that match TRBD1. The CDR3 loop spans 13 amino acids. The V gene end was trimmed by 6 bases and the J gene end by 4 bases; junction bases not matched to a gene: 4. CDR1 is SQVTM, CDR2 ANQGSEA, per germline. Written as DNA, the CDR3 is TGCAGCGTGACCGGGACAGGGTACAATGAGCAGTTCTTC. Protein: CSVTGTGYNEQFF.

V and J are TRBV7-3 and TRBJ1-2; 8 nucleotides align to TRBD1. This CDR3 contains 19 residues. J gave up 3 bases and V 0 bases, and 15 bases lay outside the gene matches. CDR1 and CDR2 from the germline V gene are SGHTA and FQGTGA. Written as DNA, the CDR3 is TGTGCCAGCAGCTTAACCCCGTGGCTCGACAGGGGTCTATACTATGGCTACACCTTC. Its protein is CASSLTPWLDRGLYYGYTF. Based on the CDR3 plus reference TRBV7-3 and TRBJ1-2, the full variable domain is GAGVSQTPSNKVTEKGKYVELRCDPISGHTALYWYRQSLGQGPEFLIYFQGTGAADDSGLPNDRFFAVRPEGSVSTLKIQRTERGDSAVYLCASSLTPWLDRGLYYGYTFGSGTRLTVV.

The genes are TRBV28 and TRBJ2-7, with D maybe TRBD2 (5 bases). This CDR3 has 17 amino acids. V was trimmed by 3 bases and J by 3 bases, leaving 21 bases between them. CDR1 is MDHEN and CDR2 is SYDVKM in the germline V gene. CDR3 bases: TGTGCCAGCAGTTTTTTTTCCTCGGGAAGTTGGAACTACGAGCAGTACTTC. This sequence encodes CASSFFSSGSWNYEQYF.

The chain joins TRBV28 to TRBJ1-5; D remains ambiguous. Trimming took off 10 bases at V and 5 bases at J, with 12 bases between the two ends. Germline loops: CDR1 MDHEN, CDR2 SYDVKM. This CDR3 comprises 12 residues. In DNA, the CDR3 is TGTGCCACCAAGGGTTGGGATCAGCCCCAGCATTTT. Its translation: CATKGWDQPQHF.

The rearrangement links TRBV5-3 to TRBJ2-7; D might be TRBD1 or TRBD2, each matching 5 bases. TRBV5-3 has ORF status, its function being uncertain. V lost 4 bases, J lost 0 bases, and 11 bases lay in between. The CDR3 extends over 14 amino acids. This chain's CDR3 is CARSGTVSSYEQYF. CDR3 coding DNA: TGTGCCAGAAGCGGGACGGTGAGCTCCTACGAGCAGTACTTC.

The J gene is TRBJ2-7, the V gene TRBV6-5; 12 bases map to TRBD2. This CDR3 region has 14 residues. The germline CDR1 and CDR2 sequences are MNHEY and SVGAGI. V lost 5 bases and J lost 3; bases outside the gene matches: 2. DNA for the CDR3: TGTGCCAGCAGTCGGACTAGCGGGAACTACGAGCAGTACTTC. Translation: CASSRTSGNYEQYF.

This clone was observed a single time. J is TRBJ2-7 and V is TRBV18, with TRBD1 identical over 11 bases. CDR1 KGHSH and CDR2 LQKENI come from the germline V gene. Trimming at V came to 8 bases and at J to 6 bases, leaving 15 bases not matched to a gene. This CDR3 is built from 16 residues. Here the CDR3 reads CASTRSTGTGGGEQYF. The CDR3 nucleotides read TGTGCCAGCACACGGAGCACCGGGACAGGGGGAGGCGAGCAGTACTTC.

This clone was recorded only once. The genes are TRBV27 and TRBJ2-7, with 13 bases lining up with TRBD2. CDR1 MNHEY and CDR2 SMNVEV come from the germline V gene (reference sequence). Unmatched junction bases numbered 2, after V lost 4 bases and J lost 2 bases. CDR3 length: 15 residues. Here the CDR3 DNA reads TGTGCCAGCAGTTCGGGGACTAGCGGGGCCTACGAGCAGTACTTC. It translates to CASSSGTSGAYEQYF.

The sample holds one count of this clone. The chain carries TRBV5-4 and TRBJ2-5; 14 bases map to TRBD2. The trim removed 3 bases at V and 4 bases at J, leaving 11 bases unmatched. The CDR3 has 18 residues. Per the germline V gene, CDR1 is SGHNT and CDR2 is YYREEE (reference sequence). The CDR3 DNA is TGTGCCAGCAGCTCGCGACTAGCGGGAGGGACCCTCTTAGAGACCCAGTACTTC. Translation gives CASSSRLAGGTLLETQYF.

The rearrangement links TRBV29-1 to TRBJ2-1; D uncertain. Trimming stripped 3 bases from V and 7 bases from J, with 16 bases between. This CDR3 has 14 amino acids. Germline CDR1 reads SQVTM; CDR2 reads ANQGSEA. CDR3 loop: CSVEDGPLGNEQFF. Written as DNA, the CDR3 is TGCAGCGTTGAGGATGGGCCACTCGGGAATGAGCAGTTCTTC.

The CDR3 loop is CAWRENTEAFF. CDR3 DNA: TGTGCCTGGAGGGAGAACACTGAAGCTTTCTTT. The J gene is TRBJ1-1, the V gene TRBV30, with D unresolved. Germline lookup yields CDR1 GTSNPN and CDR2 SVGIG (reference sequence). V lost 3 bases, J lost 1 base, and 3 bases lay in between. The CDR3 loop spans 11 amino acids.

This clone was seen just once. The CDR3 is CASSQAGLGGYTF. The CDR3 coding sequence is TGTGCCAGCAGCCAAGCGGGGTTGGGAGGCTACACCTTC. The rearrangement links TRBV14 to TRBJ1-2; D is uncertain. The CDR3 loop spans 13 amino acids. Trimming took 1 base from V and 8 from J, leaving 11 bases between them. From germline, CDR1 is SGHDN and CDR2 FVKESK.

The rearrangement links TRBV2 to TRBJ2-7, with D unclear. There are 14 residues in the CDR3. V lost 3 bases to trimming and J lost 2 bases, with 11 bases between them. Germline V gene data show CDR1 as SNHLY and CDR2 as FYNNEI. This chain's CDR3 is CASSDSLGPYEQYF. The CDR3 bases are TGTGCCAGCAGTGACTCCCTCGGCCCCTACGAGCAGTACTTC.

The DNA for the CDR3 is TGTGCCAGCAGTTTGTCCCCAAGGGAGCAGTACTTC. It translates to CASSLSPREQYF. The rearrangement links TRBV28 to TRBJ2-7; D gene uncertain. Trimming stripped 3 bases from V and 7 bases from J, with 10 bases between. Germline assignment: CDR1 MDHEN and CDR2 SYDVKM. This CDR3 has 12 amino acids.

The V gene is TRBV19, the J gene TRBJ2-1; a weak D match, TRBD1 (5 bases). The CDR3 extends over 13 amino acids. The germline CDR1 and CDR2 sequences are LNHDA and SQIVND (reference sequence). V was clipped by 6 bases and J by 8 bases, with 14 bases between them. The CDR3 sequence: CASSRQTEDEQFF. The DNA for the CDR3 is TGTGCCAGTAGCCGACAGACAGAGGATGAGCAGTTCTTC. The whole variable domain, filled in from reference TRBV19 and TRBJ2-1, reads DGGITQSPKYLFRKEGQNVTLSCEQNLNHDAMYWYRQDPGQGLRLIYYSQIVNDFQKGDIAEGYSVSREKKESFPLTVTSAQKNPTAFYLCASSRQTEDEQFFGPGTRLTVL.

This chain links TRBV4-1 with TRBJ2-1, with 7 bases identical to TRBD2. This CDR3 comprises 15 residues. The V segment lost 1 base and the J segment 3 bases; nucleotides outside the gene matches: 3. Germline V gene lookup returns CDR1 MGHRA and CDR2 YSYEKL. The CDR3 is CASSQGGLFYNEQFF. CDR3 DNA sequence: TGCGCCAGCAGCCAAGGGGGACTATTCTACAATGAGCAGTTCTTC.

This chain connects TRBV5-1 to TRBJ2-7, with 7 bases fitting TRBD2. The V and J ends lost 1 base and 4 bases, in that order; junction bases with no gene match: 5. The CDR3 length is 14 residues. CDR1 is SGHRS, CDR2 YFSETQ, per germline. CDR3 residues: CASSLMSGAYEQYF. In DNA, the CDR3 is TGCGCCAGCAGCTTGATGAGCGGGGCTTACGAGCAGTACTTC.

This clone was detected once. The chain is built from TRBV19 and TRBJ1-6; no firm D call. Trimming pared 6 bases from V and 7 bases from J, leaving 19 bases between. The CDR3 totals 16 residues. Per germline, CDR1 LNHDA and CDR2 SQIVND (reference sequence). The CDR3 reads CASSSEGPRRNSPLHF. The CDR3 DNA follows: TGTGCCAGTAGCTCCGAAGGACCGAGAAGAAATTCACCCCTCCACTTT.

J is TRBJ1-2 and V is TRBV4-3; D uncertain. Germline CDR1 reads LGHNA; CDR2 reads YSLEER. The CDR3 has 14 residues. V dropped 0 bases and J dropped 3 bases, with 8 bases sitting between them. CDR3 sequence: CASSQEVGDYGYTF. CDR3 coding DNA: TGCGCCAGCAGCCAAGAAGTGGGCGACTATGGCTACACCTTC.

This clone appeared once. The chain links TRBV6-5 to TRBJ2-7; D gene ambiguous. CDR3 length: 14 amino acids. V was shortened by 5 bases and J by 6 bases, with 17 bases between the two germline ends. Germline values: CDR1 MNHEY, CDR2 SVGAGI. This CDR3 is CASSPTVVPREQYF. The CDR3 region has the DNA TGTGCCAGCAGTCCAACAGTGGTCCCTCGCGAGCAGTACTTC.

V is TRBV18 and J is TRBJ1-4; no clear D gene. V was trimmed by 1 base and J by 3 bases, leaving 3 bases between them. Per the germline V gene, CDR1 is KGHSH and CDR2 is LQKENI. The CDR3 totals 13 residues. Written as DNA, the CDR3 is TGTGCCAGCTCACCACATTCTAATGAAAAACTGTTTTTT. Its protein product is CASSPHSNEKLFF. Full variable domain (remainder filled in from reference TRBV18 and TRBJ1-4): NAGVMQNPRHLVRRRGQEARLRCSPMKGHSHVYWYRQLPEEGLKFMVYLQKENIIDESGMPKERFSAEFPKEGPSILRIQQVVRGDSAAYFCASSPHSNEKLFFGSGTQLSVL.